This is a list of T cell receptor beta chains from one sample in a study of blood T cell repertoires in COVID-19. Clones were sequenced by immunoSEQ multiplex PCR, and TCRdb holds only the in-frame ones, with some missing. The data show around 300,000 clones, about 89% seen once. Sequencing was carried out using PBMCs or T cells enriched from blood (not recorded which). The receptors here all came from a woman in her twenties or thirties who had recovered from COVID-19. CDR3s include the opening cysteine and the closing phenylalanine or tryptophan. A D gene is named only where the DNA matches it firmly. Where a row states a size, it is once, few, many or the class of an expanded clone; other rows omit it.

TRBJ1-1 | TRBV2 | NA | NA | TGTGCCAGCAGTGAATGGCGGGGGCAGGGCACTGAAGCTTTCTTT | CASSEWRGQGTEAFF
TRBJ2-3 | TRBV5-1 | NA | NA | TGCGCCACGAGGGTTACCACAGGGCTAGATACGCAGTATTTT | CATRVTTGLDTQYF
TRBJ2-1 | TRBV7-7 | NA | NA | TGTGCTAGCAGCTCTCTCGGCTCCTACAATGAGCAGTTCTTC | CASSSLGSYNEQFF
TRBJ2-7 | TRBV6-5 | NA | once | TGTGCCAGCAGAGGACTTAGCTCCTACGAGCAGTACTTC | CASRGLSSYEQYF
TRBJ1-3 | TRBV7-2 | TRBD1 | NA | TGTGCCAGCAGTTTGGGACAGGGGGCTGGAAACACCATATATTTT | CASSLGQGAGNTIYF
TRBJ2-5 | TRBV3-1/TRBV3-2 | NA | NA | TGTGCCAGCAGCCAAAAATCCTTGGAGACCCAGTACTTC | CASSQKSLETQYF
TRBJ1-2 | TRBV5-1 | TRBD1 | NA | TGCGCCAGCAGCTTGGCTCAATTGGGCACATGGACAGGTGCTAACTATGGCTACACCTTC | CASSLAQLGTWTGANYGYTF
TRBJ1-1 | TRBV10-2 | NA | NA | TGCGCCACCGTCCCGGGAATCTGGGGCACTGAAGCTTTCTTT | CATVPGIWGTEAFF
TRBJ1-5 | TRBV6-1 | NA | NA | TGTGCCAGCAGTGAAAAAGACGGGGTAGTTCAGCCCCAGCATTTT | CASSEKDGVVQPQHF
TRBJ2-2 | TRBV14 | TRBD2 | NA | TGTGCCAGCAGCCAAGATCTGGTACTAGCGGGGGGCGGACGCACCGGGGAGCTGTTTTTT | CASSQDLVLAGGGRTGELFF
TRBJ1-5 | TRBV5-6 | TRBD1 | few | TGTGCCAGCAGTCCGAGACAGGGGGCTGGTCAGCCCCAGCATTTT | CASSPRQGAGQPQHF
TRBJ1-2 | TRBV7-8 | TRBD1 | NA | TGTGCCAGCAGCCGACAGGGGGCGTCGGGCTACACCTTC | CASSRQGASGYTF
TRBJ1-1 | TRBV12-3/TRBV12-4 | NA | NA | TGTGCCAGTACGCGGGGGGCAGGGACTGAAGCTTTCTTT | CASTRGAGTEAFF
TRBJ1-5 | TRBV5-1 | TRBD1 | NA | TGCGCCAGCAGCCCGGGGACAGTAAATCAGCCCCAGCATTTT | CASSPGTVNQPQHF
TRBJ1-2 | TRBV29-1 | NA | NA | TGCAGCGTTGAAGACAGGGTAGGCGGCTACACCTTC | CSVEDRVGGYTF
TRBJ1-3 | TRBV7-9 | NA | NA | TGTGCCAGCAGCACGGGACTCTCTGGAAACACCATATATTTT | CASSTGLSGNTIYF
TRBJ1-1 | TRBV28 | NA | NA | TGTGCCAGCAGGTTCCCTGTGAACACTGAAGCTTTCTTT | CASRFPVNTEAFF
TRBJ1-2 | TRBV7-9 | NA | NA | TGTGCCAGCAGCCTAAGTCCCCCAGGCCACTATGGCTACACCTTC | CASSLSPPGHYGYTF
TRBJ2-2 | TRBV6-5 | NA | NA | TGTGCCAGCAGCCCGCCAGTCCGGGAGCTGTTTTTT | CASSPPVRELFF
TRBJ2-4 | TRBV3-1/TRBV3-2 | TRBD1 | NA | TGTGCCAGCACCTCCCGATCACGGACAGGGCCAGCCAAAAACATTCAGTACTTC | CASTSRSRTGPAKNIQYF
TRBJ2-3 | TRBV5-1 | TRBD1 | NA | TGCGCCAGCAGCTCGCAGGGGGCAGGGACAGATACGCAGTATTTT | CASSSQGAGTDTQYF
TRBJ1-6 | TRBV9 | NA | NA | TGTGCCAGCAGCGTAGACAGGGCGAATTCACCCCTCCACTTT | CASSVDRANSPLHF
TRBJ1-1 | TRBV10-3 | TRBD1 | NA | TGTGCCATCAGGAGGACAGGTATGAACACTGAAGCTTTCTTT | CAIRRTGMNTEAFF
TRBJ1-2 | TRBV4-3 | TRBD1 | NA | TGCGCCAGCAGCCAAGATCGGGGGGACAGGCCGACCTTC | CASSQDRGDRPTF
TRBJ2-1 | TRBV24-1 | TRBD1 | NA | TGTGCCACCAGTGATAACAGGGGTTACCCCTACAATGAGCAGTTCTTC | CATSDNRGYPYNEQFF
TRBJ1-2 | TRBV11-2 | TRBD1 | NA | TGTGCCAGCAGCTTTACGGGACAGCTAAACTATGGCTACACCTTC | CASSFTGQLNYGYTF
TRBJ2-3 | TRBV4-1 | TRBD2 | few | TGCGCCAGCAGCCACCCCGGACTAGCGGGGGCCTTTATAGCAGATACGCAGTATTTT | CASSHPGLAGAFIADTQYF
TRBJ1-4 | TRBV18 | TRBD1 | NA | TGTGCCAGCTCCGAACCTCTGGGGACAGGGCGGTTCGCAACTAATGAAAAACTGTTTTTT | CASSEPLGTGRFATNEKLFF
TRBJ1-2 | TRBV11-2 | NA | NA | TGTGCCAGCAGCTTATCCGACAGGTCTTCAGGCTACACCTTC | CASSLSDRSSGYTF
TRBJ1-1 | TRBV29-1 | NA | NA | TGCAGCGCTAATCCCCTGAACACTGAAGCTTTCTTT | CSANPLNTEAFF
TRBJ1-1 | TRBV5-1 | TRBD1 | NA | TGCGCCAGCAGCAGCAAGACAGGGGAGGACACTGAAGCTTTCTTT | CASSSKTGEDTEAFF
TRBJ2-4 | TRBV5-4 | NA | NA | TGTGCCAGCAGCCCCCCCCCGGGAAGTTCCAAAAACATTCAGTACTTC | CASSPPPGSSKNIQYF
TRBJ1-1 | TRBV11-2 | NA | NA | TGTGCCAGCAGCTTATTGGACAGTTTGAACACTGAAGCTTTCTTT | CASSLLDSLNTEAFF
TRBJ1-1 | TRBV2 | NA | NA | TGTGCCAGCAGTGAAGTTGGCAGGAACACTGAAGCTTTCTTT | CASSEVGRNTEAFF
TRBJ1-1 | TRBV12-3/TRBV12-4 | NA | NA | TGTGCCAGCAGTTTATCGGTTGGCACTGAAGCTTTCTTT | CASSLSVGTEAFF
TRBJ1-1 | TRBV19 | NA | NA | TGTGCCAGTAGTATATACCCGCAGGGGAGAGGCACTGAAGCTTTCTTT | CASSIYPQGRGTEAFF
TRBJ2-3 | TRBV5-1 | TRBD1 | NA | TGCGCCAGCAGCTTGAGACAGGGTACAGATACGCAGTATTTT | CASSLRQGTDTQYF